This TCR beta chain was sequenced in a study of shared T cell receptors in the human thymus. Germline loops: CDR1 SGDLS, CDR2 YYNGEE. This CDR3 spans 15 amino acids. V was pared by 4 bases and J by 5 bases, with 10 bases of the junction left unmatched. The protocol was immunoSEQ multiplex PCR, while the TCRdb copy is restricted to in-frame clones and leaves out a portion. The table records about 730,000 clones, roughly 85% of them present only once. The same sample was also studied in work on human thymus T cells. That source reports: Obtained as resections during corrective heart surgery, the thymus tissue was then studied.

The sequenced sample was thymocytes. V is TRBV9 and J is TRBJ2-5; TRBD1 agrees at 8 bases. This receptor was identified in a girl less than two years old with a congenital heart defect. CDR3: CASSSPTGEAETQYF. The CDR3 coding sequence is TGTGCCAGCAGCTCCCCGACAGGGGAAGCGGAGACCCAGTACTTC.